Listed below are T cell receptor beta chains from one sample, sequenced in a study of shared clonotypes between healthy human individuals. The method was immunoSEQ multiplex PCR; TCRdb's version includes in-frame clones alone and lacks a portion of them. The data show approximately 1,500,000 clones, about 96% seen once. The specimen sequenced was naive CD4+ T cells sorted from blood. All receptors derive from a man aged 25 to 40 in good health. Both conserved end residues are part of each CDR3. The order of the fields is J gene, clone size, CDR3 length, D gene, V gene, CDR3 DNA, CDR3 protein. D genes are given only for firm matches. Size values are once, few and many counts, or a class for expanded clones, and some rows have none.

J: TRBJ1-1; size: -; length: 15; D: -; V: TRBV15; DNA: TGTGCCACCAGCAGAGTGCGTTCCAGGGACACTGAAGCTTTCTTT; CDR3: CATSRVRSRDTEAFF
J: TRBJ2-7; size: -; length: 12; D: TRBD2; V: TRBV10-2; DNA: TGCGCCAGCAGGGGGGGGTCGTACGAGCAGTACTTC; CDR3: CASRGGSYEQYF
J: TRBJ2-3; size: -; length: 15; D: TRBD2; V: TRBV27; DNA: TGTGCCAGCAGTTTTAGGGGACTAGAACCAGATACGCAGTATTTT; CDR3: CASSFRGLEPDTQYF
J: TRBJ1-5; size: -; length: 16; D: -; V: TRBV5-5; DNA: TGTGCCAGCAGCTTGTTGGGGGGCGCGGGGGATCAGCCCCAGCATTTT; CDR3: CASSLLGGAGDQPQHF
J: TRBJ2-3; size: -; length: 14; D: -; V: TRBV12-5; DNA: TGTGCTAGTGCCCCCGCCATCGACTTGGATACGCAGTATTTT; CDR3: CASAPAIDLDTQYF
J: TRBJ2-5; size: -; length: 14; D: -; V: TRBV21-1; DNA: TGTGCCAGCATATACTGTCCAGGGATAGAGACCCAGTACTTC; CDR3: CASIYCPGIETQYF
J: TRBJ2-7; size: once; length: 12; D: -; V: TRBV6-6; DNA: TGTGCCAGCAGTAACCAGCCCTACGAGCAGTACTTC; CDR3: CASSNQPYEQYF
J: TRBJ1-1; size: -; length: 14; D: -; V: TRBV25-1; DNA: TGTGCCAGCAGTGGAGGACAGATGAACACTGAAGCTTTCTTT; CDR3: CASSGGQMNTEAFF
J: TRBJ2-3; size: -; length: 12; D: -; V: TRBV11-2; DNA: TGTGCCAGCAGCTTAGATGTAGATACGCAGTATTTT; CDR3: CASSLDVDTQYF
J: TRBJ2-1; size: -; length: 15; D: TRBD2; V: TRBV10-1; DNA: TGCGCCAGCAGAAAATCAGCGGGAGCAGGGTATGAGCAGTTCTTC; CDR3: CASRKSAGAGYEQFF
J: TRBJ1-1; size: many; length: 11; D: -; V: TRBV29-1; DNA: TGCAGCGTTGAACTGGGGAACCGACCTTTCTTT; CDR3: CSVELGNRPFF
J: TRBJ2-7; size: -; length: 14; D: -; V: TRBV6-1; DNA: TGTGCCAGCACCAAAACAGATCCCCCATACGAGCAGTACTTC; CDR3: CASTKTDPPYEQYF
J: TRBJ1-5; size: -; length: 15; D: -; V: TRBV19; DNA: TGTGCCAGTAGTGGGGCCGGTGCGAAGCTTCTGCCCCAGCATTTT; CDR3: CASSGAGAKLLPQHF
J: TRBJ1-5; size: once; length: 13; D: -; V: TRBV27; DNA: TGTGCCAGCAGTTTAGGCAGGAATCAGCCCCAGCATTTT; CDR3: CASSLGRNQPQHF
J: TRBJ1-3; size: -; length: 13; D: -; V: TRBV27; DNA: TGTGCCAGCAGTCCCGACTACGGAAACACCATATATTTT; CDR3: CASSPDYGNTIYF
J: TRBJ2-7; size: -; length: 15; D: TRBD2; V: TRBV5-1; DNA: TGCGCCAGCAGCTTCGGGACTAGCGGCTCCTACGAGCAGTACTTC; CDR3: CASSFGTSGSYEQYF
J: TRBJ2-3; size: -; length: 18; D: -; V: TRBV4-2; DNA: TGTGCCAGCAGCCAAGTAGAGGCCCGGGGGGCGCGCACAGATACGCAGTATTTT; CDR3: CASSQVEARGARTDTQYF
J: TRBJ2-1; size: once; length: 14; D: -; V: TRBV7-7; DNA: TGTGCTAGCAGCAGAGAAGGACCCAACGTTGAGCAGTTCTTC; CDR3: CASSREGPNVEQFF
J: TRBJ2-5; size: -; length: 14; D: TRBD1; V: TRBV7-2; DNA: TGTGCCAGTAGTCGGACAGGTATGGGTGAGACCCAGTACTTC; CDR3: CASSRTGMGETQYF
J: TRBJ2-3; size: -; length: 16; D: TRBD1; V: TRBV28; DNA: TGTGCCAGCTACCAGGGGGGCACAGGGGGTCGGGGTACGCAGTATTTT; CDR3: CASYQGGTGGRGTQYF
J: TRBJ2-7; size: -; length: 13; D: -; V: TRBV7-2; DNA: TGTGCCAGCAGCTTAGACCCAGTATACGAGCAGTACTTC; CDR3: CASSLDPVYEQYF
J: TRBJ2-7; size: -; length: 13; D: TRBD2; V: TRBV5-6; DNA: TGTGCCAGCAGCTTGGAACTAGCGTACGAGCAGTACTTC; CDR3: CASSLELAYEQYF
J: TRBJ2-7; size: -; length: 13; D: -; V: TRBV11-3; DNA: TGTGCCAGCAGCTCGGGATACTCCTACGAGCAGTACTTC; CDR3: CASSSGYSYEQYF
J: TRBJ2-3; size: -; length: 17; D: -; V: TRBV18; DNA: TGTGCCAGCTCACCGACATCTAGAAAATCGGGCACAGATACGCAGTATTTT; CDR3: CASSPTSRKSGTDTQYF
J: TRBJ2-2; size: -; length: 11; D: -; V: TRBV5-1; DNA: TGCGCCAGTTCGACGACCGGGGAGCTGTTTTTT; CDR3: CASSTTGELFF
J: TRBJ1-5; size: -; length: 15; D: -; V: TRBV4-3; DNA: TGCGCCAGCAGCCAAGACCCGACAGGTTATCAGCCCCAGCATTTT; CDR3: CASSQDPTGYQPQHF
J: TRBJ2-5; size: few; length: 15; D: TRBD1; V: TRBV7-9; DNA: TGTGCCAGCAGCTTGGGACAGACCCTCCAAGAGACCCAGTACTTC; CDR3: CASSLGQTLQETQYF
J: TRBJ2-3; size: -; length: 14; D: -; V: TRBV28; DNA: TGTGCCAGCACTCTTACAGGGTATGCAGATACGCAGTATTTT; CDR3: CASTLTGYADTQYF
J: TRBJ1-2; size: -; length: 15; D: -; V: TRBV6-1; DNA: TGTGCCAGCAGTGAAGATCGGACCACGTTTTATGGCTACACCTTC; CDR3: CASSEDRTTFYGYTF